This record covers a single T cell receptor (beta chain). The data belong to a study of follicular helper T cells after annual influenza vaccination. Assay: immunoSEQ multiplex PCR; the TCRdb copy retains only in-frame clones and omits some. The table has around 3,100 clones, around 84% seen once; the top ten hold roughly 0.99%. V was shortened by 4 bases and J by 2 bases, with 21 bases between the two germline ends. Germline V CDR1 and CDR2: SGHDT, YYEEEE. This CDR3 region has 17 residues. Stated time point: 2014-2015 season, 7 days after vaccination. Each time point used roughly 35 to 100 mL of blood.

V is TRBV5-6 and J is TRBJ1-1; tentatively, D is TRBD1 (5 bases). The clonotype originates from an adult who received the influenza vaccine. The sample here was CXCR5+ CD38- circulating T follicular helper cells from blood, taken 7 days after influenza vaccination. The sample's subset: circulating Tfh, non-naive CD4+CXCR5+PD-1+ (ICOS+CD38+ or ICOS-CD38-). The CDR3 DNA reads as TGTGCCAGCAGCCGGGTAGACCGGGGACTGATCAACACTGAAGCTTTCTTT. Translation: CASSRVDRGLINTEAFF.